This T cell receptor beta chain was obtained from a study of T cells after yellow fever vaccination. Findings and caveats of the study: A weaker but faster secondary response was observed, peaking on day 5 versus 15. The CD4 compartment and the CD8 compartment contained a small share of clonotypes in common. Primary-vaccination clones mostly resurfaced post-booster (96% CD4, around 88% CD8).

TCRdb called the 5' RACE reads again in MiXCR, with one record for every CDR3 protein. The sample carries about 260,000 distinct CDR3 sequences, around 4.9% recorded once. This clonotype was picked up many times. Its specificity is unknown. Between the trimmed V and J ends, which lost 3 bases and 0 bases, there was a span of 12 bases. There are 16 residues in the CDR3. CDR1 and CDR2 (germline): ENHRY, SYGVKD. Sequences were derived from CD4+ T cells sorted from PBMCs, sampled on the day of the yellow fever booster vaccination. The V call is TRBV10-3, the J call TRBJ2-4; no clear D gene. This clonotype was sampled from a man younger than 30 who received the YFV17D yellow fever vaccine. The CDR3: CAISEGQVEAKNIQYF. The DNA of the CDR3 is TGTGCCATCAGTGAAGGGCAGGTTGAAGCCAAAAACATTCAGTACTTC.